Sequencing of this TCR beta chain was carried out in a study of T cells in Graves' hyperthyroidism and ophthalmopathy. Study as a whole: Peripheral blood was taken when the disease was first diagnosed, before any treatment began. Study findings and constraints: Most expanded thyroid clonotypes above 0.001 recurred in blood. Before onset, by a median of approximately 6.2 months, the model predicted ophthalmopathy.

CDR1 and CDR2 from the germline V gene are SEHNR and FQNEAQ (reference sequence). The ends were cut back, 2 bases at V and 5 bases at J, with 20 bases in the middle. The CDR3 has 17 amino acids. Amplified TCR beta CDR3 regions came from RNA transcripts. The TCR CDR3 was amplified in a first-round RT-PCR using the HTBI primer set. TCRdb re-called the multiplex PCR reads through MiXCR, storing one row per CDR3 protein. The sample lists 600,000 or so distinct CDR3 sequences, approximately 14% seen once, with about 7% in the top ten. Ten or more counts support this clonotype. The target antigen is unknown. Uncontrolled infection, other autoimmune disease, pregnancy or lactation excluded patients.

Sequences were obtained from blood. The chain uses TRBV7-9 and TRBJ2-3, with TRBD2 as a possible D gene (5 bases). This TCR derives from a woman under 30 with Graves' ophthalmopathy. In DNA form, the CDR3 reads TGTGCCAGCAGCTTAAGGAAGCTAGCCCAAGCACAAGATACGCAGTATTTT. It is translated as CASSLRKLAQAQDTQYF.